The rows below give T cell receptor beta chains drawn from one sample of a study of CD8 T cells in Susac syndrome. Using its own MiXCR run on the immunoSEQ multiplex PCR reads, TCRdb lists one record per CDR3 protein. The table lists hundreds of thousands of distinct CDR3 sequences, 90% to 96% of them singletons. Material for sequencing was CD4+ T cells from PBMCs. These receptors were taken from a human donor with Susac syndrome. The CDR3 runs from the conserved cysteine through the conserved F or W. The D gene is left open where the match is weak. The size entry is marked missing in some rows and otherwise reads once, few, many or a size class.

j_gene: TRBJ2-7
abundance: -
d_gene: -
v_gene: TRBV5-1
CDR3nt: TGCGCCAGCAGAATATTTGGCCAATCCTACGAGCAGTACTTC
CDR3aa: CASRIFGQSYEQYF

j_gene: TRBJ1-1
abundance: -
d_gene: TRBD1
v_gene: TRBV29-1
CDR3nt: TGCAGCGTTCACACAGGGGGCGCAAGATCGACTGAAGCTTTCTTT
CDR3aa: CSVHTGGARSTEAFF

j_gene: TRBJ2-4
abundance: -
d_gene: -
v_gene: TRBV3-1
CDR3nt: TGTGCCAGCAGCCAAGATGGGCAGACCAAAAACATTCAGTACTTC
CDR3aa: CASSQDGQTKNIQYF

j_gene: TRBJ2-1
abundance: -
d_gene: TRBD2
v_gene: TRBV12-3/TRBV12-4
CDR3nt: TGTGCCAGCAGCCCGGTGCTGACTAGCGGGTTCGATGAGCAGTTCTTC
CDR3aa: CASSPVLTSGFDEQFF

j_gene: TRBJ2-7
abundance: -
d_gene: -
v_gene: TRBV12-3/TRBV12-4
CDR3nt: TGTGCCAGCAGTCCCCGGTTCAAGCAGTACTTC
CDR3aa: CASSPRFKQYF

j_gene: TRBJ2-1
abundance: -
d_gene: -
v_gene: TRBV9
CDR3nt: TGTGCCAGCAGCGAAAAGGGGGAGTACAATGAGCAGTTCTTC
CDR3aa: CASSEKGEYNEQFF

j_gene: TRBJ2-3
abundance: -
d_gene: TRBD2
v_gene: TRBV20-1
CDR3nt: TGCAGTGCTACCGGACTAGAAGATACGCAGTATTTT
CDR3aa: CSATGLEDTQYF

j_gene: TRBJ2-7
abundance: few
d_gene: TRBD2
v_gene: TRBV4-2
CDR3nt: TGTGCCAGCAGCCAAGGGACTAGCGGAGCCTACGAGCAGTACTTC
CDR3aa: CASSQGTSGAYEQYF

j_gene: TRBJ2-7
abundance: -
d_gene: -
v_gene: TRBV20-1
CDR3nt: TGCAGTGCTAGAGGGCCCACTGAGTCCTACGAGCAGTACTTC
CDR3aa: CSARGPTESYEQYF

j_gene: TRBJ1-5
abundance: -
d_gene: -
v_gene: TRBV6-5
CDR3nt: TGTGCCAGCAGCAGCGGGGTCCTCGGGCCCCAGCATTTT
CDR3aa: CASSSGVLGPQHF

j_gene: TRBJ2-7
abundance: once
d_gene: TRBD1
v_gene: TRBV28
CDR3nt: TGTGCCAGCAGAAACCTCCCCTCGGGACAGGGGCACGAGCAGTACTTC
CDR3aa: CASRNLPSGQGHEQYF